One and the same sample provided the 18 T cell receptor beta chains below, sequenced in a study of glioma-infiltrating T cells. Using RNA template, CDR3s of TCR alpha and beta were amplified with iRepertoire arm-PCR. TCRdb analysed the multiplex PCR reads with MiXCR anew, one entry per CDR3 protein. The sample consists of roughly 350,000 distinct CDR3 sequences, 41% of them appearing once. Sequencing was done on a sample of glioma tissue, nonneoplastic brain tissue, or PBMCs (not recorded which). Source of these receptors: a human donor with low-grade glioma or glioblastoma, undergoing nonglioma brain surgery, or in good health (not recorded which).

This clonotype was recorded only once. This chain's CDR3 is CASSQGQGLNYGYTF. DNA for the CDR3: TGCGCCAGCAGCCAGGGACAGGGGCTTAACTATGGCTACACCTTC. The chain carries TRBV4-1 and TRBJ1-2, with TRBD1 identical over 10 bases. Trimming removed 3 bases from V and 1 base from J; junction bases left unmatched: 2. The CDR3 is 15 amino acids. Germline-derived CDR1 and CDR2 are MGHRA and YSYEKL.

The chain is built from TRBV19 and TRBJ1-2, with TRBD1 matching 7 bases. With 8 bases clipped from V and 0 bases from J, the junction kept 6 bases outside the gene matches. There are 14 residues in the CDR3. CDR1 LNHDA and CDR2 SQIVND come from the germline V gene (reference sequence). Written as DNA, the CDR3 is TGTGCCAGTTGGACAGGAGAAACTAACTATGGCTACACCTTC. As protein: CASWTGETNYGYTF.

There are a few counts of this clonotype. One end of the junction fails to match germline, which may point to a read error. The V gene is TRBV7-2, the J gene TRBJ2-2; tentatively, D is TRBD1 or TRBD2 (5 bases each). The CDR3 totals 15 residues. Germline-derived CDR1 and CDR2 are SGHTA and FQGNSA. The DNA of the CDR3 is TGTGCCAGCACCTTAGACCGGGACAACACCGGGGAGCTGTTTTTT. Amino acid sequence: CASTLDRDNTGELFF.

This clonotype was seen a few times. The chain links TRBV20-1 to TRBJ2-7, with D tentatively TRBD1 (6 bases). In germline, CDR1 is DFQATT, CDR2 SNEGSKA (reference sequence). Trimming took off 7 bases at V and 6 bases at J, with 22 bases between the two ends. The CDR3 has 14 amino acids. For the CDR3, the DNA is TGCAGTGTTCTAAACAGGGCCCCCCGAGGCGAGCAGTACTTC. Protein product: CSVLNRAPRGEQYF.

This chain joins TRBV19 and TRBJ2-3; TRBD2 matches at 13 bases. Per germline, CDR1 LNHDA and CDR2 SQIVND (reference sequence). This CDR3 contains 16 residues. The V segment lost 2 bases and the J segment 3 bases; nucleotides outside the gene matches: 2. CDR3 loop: CASSIRLAGGTDTQYF. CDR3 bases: TGTGCCAGTAGTATAAGACTAGCGGGAGGAACAGATACGCAGTATTTT.

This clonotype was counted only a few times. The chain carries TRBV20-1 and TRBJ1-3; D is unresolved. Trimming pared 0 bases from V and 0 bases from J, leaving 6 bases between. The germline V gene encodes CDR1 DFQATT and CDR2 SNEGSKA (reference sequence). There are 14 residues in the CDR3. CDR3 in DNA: TGCAGTGCTAGAGATTTGCACTCTGGAAACACCATATATTTT. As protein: CSARDLHSGNTIYF.

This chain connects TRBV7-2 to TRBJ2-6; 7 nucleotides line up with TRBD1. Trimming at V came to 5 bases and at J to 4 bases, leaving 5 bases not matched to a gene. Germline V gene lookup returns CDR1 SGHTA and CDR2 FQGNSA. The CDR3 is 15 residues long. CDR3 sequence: CASSRQGTGANVLTF. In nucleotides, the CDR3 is TGTGCCAGCAGCCGACAGGGTACCGGGGCCAACGTCCTGACTTTC.

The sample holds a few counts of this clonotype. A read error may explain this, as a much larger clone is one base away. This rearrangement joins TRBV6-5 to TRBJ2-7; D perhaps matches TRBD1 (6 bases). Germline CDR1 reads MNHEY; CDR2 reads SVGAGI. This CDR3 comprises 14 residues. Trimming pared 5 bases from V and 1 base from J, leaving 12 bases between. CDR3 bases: TGTGCCAGCAGTCTACGACAGGAGTCCTACGAGCAGTACTTC. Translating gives CASSLRQESYEQYF.

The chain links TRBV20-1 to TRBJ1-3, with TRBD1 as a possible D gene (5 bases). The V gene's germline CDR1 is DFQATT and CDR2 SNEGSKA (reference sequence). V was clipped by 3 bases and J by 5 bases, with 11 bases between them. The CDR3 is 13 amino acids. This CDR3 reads CSASPRVRNTIYF. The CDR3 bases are TGCAGTGCTAGCCCCAGGGTTCGAAACACCATATATTTT.

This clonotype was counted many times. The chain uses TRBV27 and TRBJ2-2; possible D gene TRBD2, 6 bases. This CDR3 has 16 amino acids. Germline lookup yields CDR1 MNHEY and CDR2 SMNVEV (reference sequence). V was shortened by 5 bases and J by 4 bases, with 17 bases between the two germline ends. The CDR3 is CASSAIGFGGTGELFF. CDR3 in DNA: TGTGCCAGCAGTGCCATAGGGTTCGGGGGCACCGGGGAGCTGTTTTTT.

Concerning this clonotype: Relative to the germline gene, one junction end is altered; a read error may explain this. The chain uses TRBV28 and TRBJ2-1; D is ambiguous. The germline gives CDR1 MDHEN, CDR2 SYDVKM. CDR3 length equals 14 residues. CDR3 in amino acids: CASSPRLGYNEQSF. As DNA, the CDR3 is TGTGCCAGCAGCCCACGGCTCGGCTACAATGAGCAGTCCTTC.

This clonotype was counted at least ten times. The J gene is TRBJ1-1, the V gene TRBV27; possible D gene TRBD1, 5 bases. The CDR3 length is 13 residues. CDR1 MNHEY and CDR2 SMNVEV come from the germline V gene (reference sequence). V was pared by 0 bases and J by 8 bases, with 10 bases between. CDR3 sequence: CASSLSARVEAFF. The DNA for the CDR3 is TGTGCCAGCAGTTTATCCGCCAGGGTAGAAGCTTTCTTT.

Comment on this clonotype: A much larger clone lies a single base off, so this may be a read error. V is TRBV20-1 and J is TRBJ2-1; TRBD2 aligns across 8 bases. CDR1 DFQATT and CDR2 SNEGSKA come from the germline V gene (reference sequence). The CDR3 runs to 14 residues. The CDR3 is CSAPSGSSYSEQFF. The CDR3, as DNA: TGCAGTGCTCCCAGCGGGAGTTCCTACAGTGAGCAGTTCTTC.

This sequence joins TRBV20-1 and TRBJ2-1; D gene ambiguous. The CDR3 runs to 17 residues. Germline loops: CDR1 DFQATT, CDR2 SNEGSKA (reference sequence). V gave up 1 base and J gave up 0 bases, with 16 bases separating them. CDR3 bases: TGCAGTGCTAGAGGTCCTTTCGCCCGGAGCTCCTACAATGAGCAGTTCTTC. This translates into CSARGPFARSSYNEQFF.

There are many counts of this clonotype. The CDR3 reads CASRVISSNQPQHF. The CDR3 region has the DNA TGTGCCAGCAGAGTGATATCTAGCAATCAGCCCCAGCATTTT. The gene calls are TRBV6-1 and TRBJ1-5; D is uncertain. CDR1 MNHNS and CDR2 SASEGT come from the germline V gene. This CDR3 has 14 residues. Trimming removed 6 bases from V and 0 bases from J, with 9 bases in between.

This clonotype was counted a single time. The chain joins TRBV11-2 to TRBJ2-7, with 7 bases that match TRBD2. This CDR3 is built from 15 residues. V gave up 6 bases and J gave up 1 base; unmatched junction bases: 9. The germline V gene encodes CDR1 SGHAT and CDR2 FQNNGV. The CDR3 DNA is TGTGCCAGCAGGGACGGGACTACCCTATCCTACGAGCAGTACTTC. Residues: CASRDGTTLSYEQYF.

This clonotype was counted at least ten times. The CDR3 reads CASSGAVGDQETQYF. The CDR3 nucleotides read TGTGCCAGCAGTGGCGCGGTTGGGGACCAAGAGACCCAGTACTTC. This chain joins TRBV28 and TRBJ2-5; D is ambiguous. The CDR3 is 15 amino acids. The germline gives CDR1 MDHEN, CDR2 SYDVKM. V lost 5 bases and J lost 0, with 13 bases in between.

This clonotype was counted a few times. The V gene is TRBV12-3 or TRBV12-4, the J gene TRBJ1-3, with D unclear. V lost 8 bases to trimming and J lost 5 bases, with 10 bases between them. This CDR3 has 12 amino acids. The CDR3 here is CASGVIRNTIYF. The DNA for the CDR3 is TGTGCCAGCGGGGTGATACGAAACACCATATATTTT.